This TCR beta chain appears in the sequencing data of a study of regulatory T cells in long-lasting Graves disease. Ten or more counts support this clonotype. Its antigen is currently unknown. Notes on the study in general: There were preferences for TRBV28, TRBJ1-2 and TRBJ2-5 in persistent disease. TCR diversity was lower in persistent Graves' patients than in newly diagnosed ones.

The time point: newly diagnosed GD, antithyroid drugs for less than 3 months. Preparation of the TCR library used RNA extracted from PBMCs. Building of the TCR beta libraries involved iRepertoire HTBI primers and Arm-PCR of CDR3 regions. TCRdb analysed the multiplex PCR reads with MiXCR anew, one entry per CDR3 protein. The sample records a few hundred thousand distinct CDR3 sequences, roughly 14% being singletons. CDR3 length: 14 amino acids. Losses at the gene ends were 8 bases for V and 6 bases for J; bases not matched to a gene: 11. Germline assignment: CDR1 MNHEY and CDR2 SMNVEV (reference sequence). These same data were also listed under a study on T cells in Graves' hyperthyroidism and ophthalmopathy. As reported in that work: Diagnosing involved the use of clinical symptoms, serum thyroxine and TRAb, thyroid ultrasound and orbital computed tomography. A model of 13 V-J pairs discriminated ophthalmopathy from stable hyperthyroidism.

The rearrangement uses TRBV27 and TRBJ2-3; 7 nucleotides align to TRBD2. The clonotype originates from a young man with Graves disease. The source material was peripheral blood mononuclear cells (PBMCs), sampled at new diagnosis, from a patient treated with antithyroid drugs. In DNA form, the CDR3 reads TGTGCCAGCTCAAGGGACTACGGTGCGGATACGCAGTATTTT. Its translation: CASSRDYGADTQYF.